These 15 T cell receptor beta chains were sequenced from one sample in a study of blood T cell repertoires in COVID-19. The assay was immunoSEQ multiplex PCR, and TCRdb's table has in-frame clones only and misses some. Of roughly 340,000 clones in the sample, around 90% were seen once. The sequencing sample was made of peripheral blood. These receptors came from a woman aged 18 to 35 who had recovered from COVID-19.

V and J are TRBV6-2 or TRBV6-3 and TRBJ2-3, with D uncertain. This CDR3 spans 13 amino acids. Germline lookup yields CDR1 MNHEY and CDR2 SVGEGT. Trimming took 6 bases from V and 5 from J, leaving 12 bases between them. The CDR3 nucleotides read TGTGCCAGCAGCCGACGAGGTTTAGATACGCAGTATTTT. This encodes CASSRRGLDTQYF.

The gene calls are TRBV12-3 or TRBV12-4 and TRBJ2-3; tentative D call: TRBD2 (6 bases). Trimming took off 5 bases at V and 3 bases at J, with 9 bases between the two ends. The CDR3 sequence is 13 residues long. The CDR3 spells CASSVTRTDTQYF. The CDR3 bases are TGTGCCAGCAGTGTGACTAGGACAGATACGCAGTATTTT.

The CDR3 nucleotides are TGTGCCAGCAGCTTTCAGGCTAGCACAGATACGCAGTATTTT. This gives the protein CASSFQASTDTQYF. The chain carries TRBV7-2 and TRBJ2-3, with D unresolved. This CDR3 comprises 14 residues. Per the germline V gene, CDR1 is SGHTA and CDR2 is FQGNSA. V lost 3 bases, J lost 0 bases, and 7 bases lay in between.

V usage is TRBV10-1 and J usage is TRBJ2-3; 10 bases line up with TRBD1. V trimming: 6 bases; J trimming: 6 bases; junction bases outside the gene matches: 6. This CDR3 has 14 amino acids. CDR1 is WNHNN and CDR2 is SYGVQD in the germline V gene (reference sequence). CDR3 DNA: TGCGCCAGCAGCAGGACAGGGGGGTCGGATACGCAGTATTTT. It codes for CASSRTGGSDTQYF.

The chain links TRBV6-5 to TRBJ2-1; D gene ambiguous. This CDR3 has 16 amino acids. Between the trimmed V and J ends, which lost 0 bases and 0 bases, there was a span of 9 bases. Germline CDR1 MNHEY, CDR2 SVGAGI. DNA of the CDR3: TGTGCCAGCAGTTACTCGACTGGCTACTCCTACAATGAGCAGTTCTTC. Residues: CASSYSTGYSYNEQFF.

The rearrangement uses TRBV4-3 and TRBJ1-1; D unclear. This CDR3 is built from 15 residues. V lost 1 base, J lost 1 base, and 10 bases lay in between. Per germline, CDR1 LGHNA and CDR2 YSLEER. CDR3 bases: TGCGCCAGCAGCCAAGGCGACGAGCGGAACACTGAAGCTTTCTTT. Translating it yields CASSQGDERNTEAFF.

CDR3 coding DNA: TGTGCCACCAGTGATTTCGGGAATCAGCCCCAGCATTTT. Protein sequence: CATSDFGNQPQHF. The J gene is TRBJ1-5, the V gene TRBV24-1, with D unresolved. The CDR3 length is 13 residues. Trimming cost V 1 base and J 4 bases, with 4 bases left between them. Germline V gene lookup returns CDR1 KGHDR and CDR2 SFDVKD.

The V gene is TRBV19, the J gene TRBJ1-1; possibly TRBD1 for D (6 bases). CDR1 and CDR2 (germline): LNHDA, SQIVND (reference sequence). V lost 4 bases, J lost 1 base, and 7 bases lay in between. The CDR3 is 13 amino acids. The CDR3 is CASSTTGNTEAFF. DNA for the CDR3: TGTGCCAGTAGTACGACAGGGAACACTGAAGCTTTCTTT.

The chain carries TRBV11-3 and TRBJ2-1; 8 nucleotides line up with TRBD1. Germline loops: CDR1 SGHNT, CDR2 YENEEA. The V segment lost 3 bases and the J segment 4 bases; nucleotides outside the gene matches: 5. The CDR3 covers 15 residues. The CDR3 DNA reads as TGTGCCAGCAGCTTGGAGGACAGGGCATACAATGAGCAGTTCTTC. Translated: CASSLEDRAYNEQFF. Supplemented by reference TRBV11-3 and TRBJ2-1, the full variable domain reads EAGVVQSPRYKIIEKKQPVAFWCNPISGHNTLYWYLQNLGQGPELLIRYENEEAVDDSQLPKDRFSAERLKGVDSTLKIQPAELGDSAVYLCASSLEDRAYNEQFFGPGTRLTVL.

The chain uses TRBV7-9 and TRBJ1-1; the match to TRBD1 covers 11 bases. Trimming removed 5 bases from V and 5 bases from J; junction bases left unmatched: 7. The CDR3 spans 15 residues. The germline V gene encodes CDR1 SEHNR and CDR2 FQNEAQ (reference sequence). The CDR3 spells CASSAWDRGGTEAFF. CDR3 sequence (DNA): TGTGCCAGCAGCGCCTGGGACAGGGGGGGAACTGAAGCTTTCTTT.

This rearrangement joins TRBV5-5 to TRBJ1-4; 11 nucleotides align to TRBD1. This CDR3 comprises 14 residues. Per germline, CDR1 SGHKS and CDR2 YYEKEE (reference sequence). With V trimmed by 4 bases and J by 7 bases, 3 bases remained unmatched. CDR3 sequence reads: CASSRTGGGEKLFF. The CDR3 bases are TGTGCCAGCAGCCGGACAGGGGGCGGTGAAAAACTGTTTTTT.

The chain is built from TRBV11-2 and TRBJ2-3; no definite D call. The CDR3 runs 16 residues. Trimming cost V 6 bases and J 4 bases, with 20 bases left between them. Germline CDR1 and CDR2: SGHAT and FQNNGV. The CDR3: CASSFTTRQPSDTQYF. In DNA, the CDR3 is TGTGCCAGCAGTTTCACTACAAGGCAGCCCTCAGATACGCAGTATTTT.

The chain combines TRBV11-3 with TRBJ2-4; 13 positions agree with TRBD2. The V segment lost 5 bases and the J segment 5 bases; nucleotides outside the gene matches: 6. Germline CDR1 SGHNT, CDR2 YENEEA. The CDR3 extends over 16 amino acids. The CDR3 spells CASSTRLAGGENIQYF. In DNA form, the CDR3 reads TGTGCCAGCAGCACCCGACTAGCGGGAGGCGAAAACATTCAGTACTTC.

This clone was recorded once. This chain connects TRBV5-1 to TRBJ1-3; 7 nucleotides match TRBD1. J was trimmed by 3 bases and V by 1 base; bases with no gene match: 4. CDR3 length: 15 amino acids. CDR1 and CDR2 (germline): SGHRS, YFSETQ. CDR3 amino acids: CASSLLQGHGNTIYF. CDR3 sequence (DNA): TGCGCCAGCAGCTTGCTACAGGGGCATGGAAACACCATATATTTT.

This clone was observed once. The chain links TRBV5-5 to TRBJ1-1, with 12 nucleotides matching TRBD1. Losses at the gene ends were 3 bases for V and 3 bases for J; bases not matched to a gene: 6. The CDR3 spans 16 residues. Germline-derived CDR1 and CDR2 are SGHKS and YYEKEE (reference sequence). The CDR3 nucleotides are TGTGCCAGCAGCTGGGGACAGGGGGCGCGGGACACTGAAGCTTTCTTT. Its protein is CASSWGQGARDTEAFF.